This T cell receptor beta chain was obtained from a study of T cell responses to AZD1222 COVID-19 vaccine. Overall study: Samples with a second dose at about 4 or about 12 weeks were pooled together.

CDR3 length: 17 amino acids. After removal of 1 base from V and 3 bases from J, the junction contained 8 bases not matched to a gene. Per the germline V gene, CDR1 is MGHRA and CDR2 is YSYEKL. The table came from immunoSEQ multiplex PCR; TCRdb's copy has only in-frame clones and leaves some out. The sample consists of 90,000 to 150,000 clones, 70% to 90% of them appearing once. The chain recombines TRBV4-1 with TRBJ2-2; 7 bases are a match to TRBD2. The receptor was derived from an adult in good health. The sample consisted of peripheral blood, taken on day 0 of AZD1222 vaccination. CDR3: CASSQGQAGHYTGELFF. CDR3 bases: TGCGCCAGCAGCCAAGGGCAAGCGGGGCACTACACCGGGGAGCTGTTTTTT.